These T cell receptor beta chains were read from a single sample in a study of blood T cell repertoires in COVID-19. Measured with immunoSEQ multiplex PCR; TCRdb has only the in-frame clones, and not every one. The table lists about 400,000 clones, roughly 87% of them singletons. The specimen sequenced was PBMCs or T cells enriched from blood (not recorded which). The receptors originated from a woman between 18 and 30 years old with acute COVID-19. The CDR3 runs from the conserved cysteine through the conserved F or W. D genes are given only for firm matches. Clone size is given for some rows only: seen once, a few or many times, or a class if the clone is expanded.

V	size	D	J	CDR3	DNA
TRBV3-1/TRBV3-2	NA	NA	TRBJ2-4	CASSLGRGNIQYF	TGTGCCAGCAGCCTAGGACGGGGGAACATTCAGTACTTC
TRBV11-2	NA	NA	TRBJ2-5	CASSLGRIRTQETQYF	TGTGCCAGCAGCTTAGGGAGGATCCGGACCCAAGAGACCCAGTACTTC
TRBV6-4	NA	NA	TRBJ1-6	CASSEEGFISPLHF	TGTGCCAGCAGTGAAGAGGGTTTTATTTCACCCCTCCACTTT
TRBV5-1	NA	TRBD2	TRBJ2-1	CASSSGLAGGHEQFF	TGCGCCAGCAGCTCGGGACTAGCGGGAGGACATGAGCAGTTCTTC
TRBV25-1	NA	NA	TRBJ1-1	CASSERSGRAFF	TGTGCCAGCAGTGAACGGTCAGGCCGAGCTTTCTTT
TRBV30	NA	NA	TRBJ1-1	CAWSDPTFPRLDRVAFF	TGTGCCTGGAGTGACCCTACCTTCCCCAGATTGGATCGGGTAGCTTTCTTT
TRBV9	NA	TRBD2	TRBJ2-3	CASSAYSGGNTDTQYF	TGTGCCAGCAGCGCCTATAGCGGGGGGAACACAGATACGCAGTATTTT
TRBV2	NA	TRBD1	TRBJ2-7	CASSSPGQNHPRLACEQYF	TGTGCCAGCAGTTCCCCGGGACAGAACCACCCTAGATTGGCTTGCGAGCAGTACTTC
TRBV4-1	NA	NA	TRBJ2-7	CASSQGAVFYEQYF	TGCGCCAGCAGCCAAGGCGCGGTCTTCTACGAGCAGTACTTC
TRBV6-4	NA	NA	TRBJ1-5	CASTGGGADQPQHF	TGTGCCAGCACTGGCGGGGGGGCTGATCAGCCCCAGCATTTT
TRBV11-3	NA	TRBD2	TRBJ2-1	CASSGTSGTNVNEQFF	TGTGCCAGCTCCGGGACTAGCGGGACAAACGTCAATGAGCAGTTCTTC
TRBV10-2	NA	TRBD1	TRBJ1-4	CASNDRGLTNEKLFF	TGCGCCAGCAATGACAGGGGGCTGACTAATGAAAAACTGTTTTTT
TRBV5-6	once	NA	TRBJ2-5	CASSEQGRAGETQYF	TGTGCCAGCAGCGAACAAGGCAGGGCGGGGGAGACCCAGTACTTC
TRBV6-1	NA	TRBD1	TRBJ1-3	CASSELQGASGNTIYF	TGTGCCAGCAGTGAGCTACAGGGGGCCTCTGGAAACACCATATATTTT
TRBV28	NA	TRBD2	TRBJ2-3	CASSTSALQYF	TGTGCCAGCAGTACTAGCGCGTTGCAGTATTTT
TRBV12-5	NA	TRBD1	TRBJ1-5	CASGTTGGHNQPQHF	TGTGCTAGTGGCACGACAGGGGGCCACAATCAGCCCCAGCATTTT
TRBV11-2	NA	TRBD2	TRBJ2-7	CASSFGLAGGPRGEQYF	TGTGCCAGCAGCTTTGGACTAGCGGGGGGGCCGAGGGGCGAGCAGTACTTC
TRBV30	NA	TRBD1	TRBJ2-1	CAWSGTGSDEQFF	TGTGCCTGGTCCGGGACAGGGAGTGATGAGCAGTTCTTC
TRBV19	NA	NA	TRBJ2-7	CASSISRVKNEQYF	TGTGCCAGTAGTATAAGCAGGGTGAAGAACGAGCAGTACTTC
TRBV5-8	NA	TRBD1	TRBJ2-7	CASSLLGQGLGEQYF	TGTGCCAGCAGCTTGTTGGGACAGGGCCTTGGAGAGCAGTACTTC
TRBV19	NA	NA	TRBJ1-1	CASSSRQDYTEAFF	TGTGCCAGTAGTTCCCGACAGGATTACACTGAAGCTTTCTTT
TRBV6-5	NA	TRBD2	TRBJ2-1	CASTAGSGMYNEQFF	TGTGCCAGCACCGCGGGGAGCGGGATGTACAATGAGCAGTTCTTC
TRBV12-3/TRBV12-4	NA	NA	TRBJ1-1	CASTPGGGTEAFF	TGTGCCAGCACCCCCGGGGGGGGCACTGAAGCTTTCTTT
TRBV10-1	once	NA	TRBJ1-2	CASTLAENYGYTF	TGCGCCAGCACCCTGGCAGAAAACTATGGCTACACCTTC
TRBV28	NA	NA	TRBJ2-3	CASSSAVDTQYF	TGTGCCAGCAGTTCTGCGGTAGATACGCAGTATTTT
TRBV7-2	NA	NA	TRBJ1-6	CASSPESRDVSSYNSPLHF	TGTGCCAGCAGCCCAGAGTCTAGAGATGTCAGCTCCTATAATTCACCCCTCCACTTT
TRBV7-9	once	NA	TRBJ1-3	CASSSGGTWLRNTIYF	TGTGCCAGCAGCTCCGGTGGGACTTGGCTTAGAAACACCATATATTTT
TRBV5-6	NA	NA	TRBJ2-7	CASSTGLPGLEYF	TGTGCCAGCAGCACCGGACTCCCGGGACTGGAGTACTTC
TRBV28	once	TRBD1	TRBJ2-7	CASRARQGHEQYF	TGTGCCAGCAGGGCCCGACAGGGCCACGAGCAGTACTTC
TRBV27	NA	NA	TRBJ1-2	CASNHPEVGYTF	TGTGCCAGCAATCACCCAGAGGTGGGCTACACCTTC
TRBV28	NA	NA	TRBJ1-3	CATSGGSGNTIYF	TGTGCCACCTCCGGAGGCTCTGGAAACACCATATATTTT
TRBV11-2	once	TRBD2	TRBJ2-2	CASSTGLATGELFF	TGTGCCAGCAGCACGGGACTAGCTACCGGGGAGCTGTTTTTT
TRBV5-5	NA	NA	TRBJ1-5	CASSGGLTVSNQPQHF	TGTGCCAGCAGCGGGGGACTGACGGTTAGCAATCAGCCCCAGCATTTT
TRBV7-2	NA	TRBD2	TRBJ2-2	CASSKRVAGGNTGELFF	TGTGCCAGCAGCAAAAGGGTAGCGGGAGGGAACACCGGGGAGCTGTTTTTT
TRBV5-6	NA	TRBD1	TRBJ1-1	CASSLDRGRDWAEAFF	TGTGCCAGCAGCCTCGACAGGGGGCGCGACTGGGCTGAAGCTTTCTTT
TRBV16	NA	NA	TRBJ1-4	CASSLNREEKLFF	TGTGCCAGCAGCCTGAACAGGGAGGAAAAACTGTTTTTT
TRBV12-3/TRBV12-4	NA	NA	TRBJ2-7	CASQVQGGHEQYF	TGTGCCAGTCAGGTACAGGGCGGCCACGAGCAGTACTTC
TRBV3-1/TRBV3-2	NA	TRBD2	TRBJ2-7	CASSRGRVAEQYF	TGTGCCAGCAGCCGGGGGAGGGTCGCCGAGCAGTACTTC
TRBV3-1/TRBV3-2	NA	NA	TRBJ1-1	CASSQVPTVNEAFF	TGTGCCAGCAGCCAAGTCCCGACAGTGAATGAAGCTTTCTTT
TRBV12-3/TRBV12-4	NA	NA	TRBJ1-4	CASSFTGNEKLFF	TGTGCCAGCAGTTTTACGGGGAATGAAAAACTGTTTTTT
TRBV24-1	few	NA	TRBJ2-7	CATSAGDLRYEQYF	TGTGCCACCAGTGCGGGGGACCTCCGCTACGAGCAGTACTTC
TRBV7-2	NA	NA	TRBJ2-7	CASSFTGINSYEQYF	TGTGCCAGCAGCTTTACCGGGATTAACTCCTACGAGCAGTACTTC
TRBV9	NA	TRBD2	TRBJ2-7	CATERGLAGGCGFYEQYF	TGTGCCACCGAGCGGGGACTAGCGGGAGGATGTGGTTTCTACGAGCAGTACTTC
TRBV7-9	NA	NA	TRBJ1-1	CASSLVRDKGAFF	TGTGCCAGCAGCTTAGTCCGGGACAAGGGAGCTTTCTTT
TRBV6-5	once	TRBD1	TRBJ1-2	CASSLRDREGYTF	TGTGCCAGCAGTTTAAGGGACAGAGAGGGCTACACCTTC
TRBV10-3	NA	TRBD1	TRBJ1-3	CAISRQGSGNTIYF	TGTGCCATCAGTCGACAGGGAAGTGGAAACACCATATATTTT
TRBV6-5	few	TRBD2	TRBJ2-7	CASRPGLGSHEQYF	TGTGCCAGCAGACCGGGACTAGGGTCCCACGAGCAGTACTTC
TRBV2	once	NA	TRBJ2-2	CASSDRSPRNTGELFF	TGTGCCAGCAGTGACAGGTCCCCTCGAAATACCGGGGAGCTGTTTTTT
TRBV30	NA	NA	TRBJ1-2	CAWSVFFAADNYGYTF	TGTGCCTGGAGTGTTTTTTTTGCGGCAGACAACTATGGCTACACCTTC
TRBV9	NA	NA	TRBJ2-7	CASPYEQYF	TGTGCCTCCCCGTACGAGCAGTACTTC
TRBV18	NA	NA	TRBJ1-1	CASSPFDGRPLGTEAFF	TGTGCCAGCTCACCATTCGATGGGCGCCCCCTGGGCACTGAAGCTTTCTTT
TRBV5-8	NA	TRBD1	TRBJ2-7	CASSRGQRLRPEQYF	TGTGCCAGCAGCCGGGGACAGCGGCTACGTCCCGAGCAGTACTTC
TRBV28	few	NA	TRBJ1-1	CASSLVRGMNTEAFF	TGTGCCAGCAGTTTGGTGCGCGGGATGAACACTGAAGCTTTCTTT
TRBV9	once	NA	TRBJ2-7	CASSVGFRDEQYF	TGTGCCAGCAGCGTAGGATTTCGGGATGAGCAGTACTTC
TRBV7-6	NA	NA	TRBJ2-7	CASRIGGDQYF	TGTGCCAGCAGAATAGGGGGTGATCAGTACTTC